The 8 T cell receptor beta chains presented below share a single source sample, sequenced in a study of T cell repertoires in cytomegalovirus infection. In TCRdb, the reads were re-called with MiXCR into one record per CDR3 protein. The repertoire has a few hundred thousand distinct CDR3 sequences, under 35% of them found once; the top ten carry 15% to 25%. These receptors' antigens are unknown. The sequences come from cultured PBMCs, collected from culture after CMV antigen stimulation. Receptor source: a human donor in good health (CMV status not recorded). Some clones in this sample may be carry-over from other donors' samples.

This clonotype has only a few counts. This chain joins TRBV11-3 and TRBJ2-7; maybe TRBD1 (6 bases). V was cut by 2 bases and J by 5 bases, with 10 bases left in between. The CDR3 runs 13 residues. The germline gives CDR1 SGHNT, CDR2 YENEEA. The CDR3 region has the DNA TGTGCCAGCAGCTTAAACAGGGTGCACGAGCAGTACTTC. Translated: CASSLNRVHEQYF.

In its sample, this clonotype was seen a few times. The rearrangement uses TRBV12-3 or TRBV12-4 and TRBJ1-6, with a weak D call TRBD1 (5 bases). This CDR3 spans 16 amino acids. V was cut by 6 bases and J by 6 bases, with 18 bases left in between. In DNA form, the CDR3 reads TGTGCCAGCAGCTCGGGGGGGGACCTAATTAATTCACCCCTCCACTTT. Protein: CASSSGGDLINSPLHF.

This clonotype was observed many times. CDR3 loop: CASSLTQKETQYF. The CDR3 DNA sequence: TGTGCCAGCAGCTTAACCCAAAAGGAGACCCAGTACTTC. V gene TRBV7-2 combines with J gene TRBJ2-5; D is unclear. Germline loops: CDR1 SGHTA, CDR2 FQGNSA. Trimming cost V 2 bases and J 5 bases, with 9 bases left between them. This CDR3 is built from 13 residues.

This clonotype appeared many times. This chain uses TRBV7-2 with TRBJ2-5; D not certain. CDR3 size: 12 residues. The V gene's germline CDR1 is SGHTA and CDR2 FQGNSA. V lost 5 bases and J lost 5, with 9 bases in between. The CDR3 DNA is TGTGCCAGCAGCCCCCTAGTGGAGACCCAGTACTTC. It is translated as CASSPLVETQYF.

The V gene is TRBV7-4, the J gene TRBJ2-1; 9 positions match TRBD2. J was trimmed by 3 bases and V by 4 bases; bases with no gene match: 10. Germline CDR1 reads SGHVT; CDR2 reads SQSDAQ. This CDR3 region has 17 residues. The CDR3 DNA reads as TGTGCCAGCAGCTCCCCGACTAGCGGCCCTATCTACAATGAGCAGTTCTTC. It encodes CASSSPTSGPIYNEQFF. The full variable domain, its missing parts supplied by reference TRBV7-4 and TRBJ2-1, is GAGVSQSPRYKVAKRGRDVALRCDSISGHVTLYWYRQTLGQGSEVLTYSQSDAQRDKSGRPSGRFSAERPERSVSTLKIQRTEQGDSAVYLCASSSPTSGPIYNEQFFGPGTRLTVL.

The chain links TRBV20-1 to TRBJ2-5, with 12 bases aligning to TRBD2. Germline CDR1 is DFQATT and CDR2 is SNEGSKA (reference sequence). The CDR3 consists of 16 residues. V gave up 0 bases and J gave up 3 bases; unmatched junction bases: 5. Here the CDR3 DNA reads TGCAGTGCTAGAGATCTAGCGGGGGGGCCTGAAGAGACCCAGTACTTC. Its protein is CSARDLAGGPEETQYF.

The CDR3 nucleotides are TGTGCCAGCAGCTTAGCGCGGCCAGAGCAGTTCTTC. Translated, it gives CASSLARPEQFF. The chain joins TRBV7-2 to TRBJ2-1; D unclear. The CDR3 extends over 12 amino acids. Germline CDR1 and CDR2: SGHTA and FQGNSA. V gave up 0 bases and J gave up 10 bases, with 7 bases separating them.

This chain joins TRBV28 and TRBJ1-2, with no clear D. Per germline, CDR1 MDHEN and CDR2 SYDVKM. The CDR3 has 10 amino acids. Trimming took 5 bases from V and 6 from J, leaving 4 bases between them. The CDR3: CASSPDGYTF. As DNA, the CDR3 is TGTGCCAGCAGTCCTGATGGCTACACCTTC.